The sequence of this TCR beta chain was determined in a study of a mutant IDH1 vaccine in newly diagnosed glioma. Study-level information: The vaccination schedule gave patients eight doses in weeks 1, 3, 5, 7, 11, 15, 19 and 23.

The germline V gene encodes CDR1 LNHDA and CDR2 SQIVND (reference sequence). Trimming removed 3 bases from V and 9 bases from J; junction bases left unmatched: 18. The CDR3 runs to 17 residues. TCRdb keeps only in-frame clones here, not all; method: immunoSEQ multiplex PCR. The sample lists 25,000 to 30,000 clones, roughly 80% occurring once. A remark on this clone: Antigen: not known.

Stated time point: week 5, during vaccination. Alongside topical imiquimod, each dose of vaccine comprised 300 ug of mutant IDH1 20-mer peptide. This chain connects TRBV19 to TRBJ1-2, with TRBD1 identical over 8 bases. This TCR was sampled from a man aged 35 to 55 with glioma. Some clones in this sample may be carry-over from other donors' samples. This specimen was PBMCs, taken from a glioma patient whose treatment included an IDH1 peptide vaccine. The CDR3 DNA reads TGTGCCAGTAGTATTGGGGGACAGGAGCTCGGGAAAGAAAGCTACACCTTC. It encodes CASSIGGQELGKESYTF.